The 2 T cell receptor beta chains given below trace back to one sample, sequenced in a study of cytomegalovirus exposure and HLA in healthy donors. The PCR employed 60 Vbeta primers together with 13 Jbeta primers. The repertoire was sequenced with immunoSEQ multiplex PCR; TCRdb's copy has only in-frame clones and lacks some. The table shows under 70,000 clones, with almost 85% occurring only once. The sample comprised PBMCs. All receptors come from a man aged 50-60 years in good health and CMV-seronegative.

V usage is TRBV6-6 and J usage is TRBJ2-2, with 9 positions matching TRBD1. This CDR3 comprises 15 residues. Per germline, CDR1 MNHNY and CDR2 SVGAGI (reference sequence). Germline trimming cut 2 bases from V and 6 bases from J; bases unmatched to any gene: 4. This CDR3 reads CASSYGTGLAGELFF. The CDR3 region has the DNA TGTGCCAGCAGTTACGGGACAGGGTTAGCCGGGGAGCTGTTTTTT.

Here the CDR3 reads CASSQDEGAGANVLTF. DNA for the CDR3: TGCGCCAGCAGCCAAGACGAAGGGGCTGGGGCCAACGTCCTGACTTTC. The chain recombines TRBV4-3 with TRBJ2-6, with D perhaps TRBD1 (5 bases). Per the germline V gene, CDR1 is LGHNA and CDR2 is YSLEER. Trimming took 0 bases from V and 2 from J, leaving 8 bases between them. The CDR3 is 16 amino acids.